One and the same sample provided the 13 T cell receptor beta chains below, sequenced in a study of HIV-infected patients and healthy controls. All unsorted peripheral T cells were captured because whole blood was used without fractionation. About 500 ng RNA was reverse transcribed with alpha and beta constant-region primers. Alpha and beta chain libraries were made separately by chain-specific third strand synthesis with multiplexing indices. TCRdb re-analysed the 5' RACE reads in MiXCR, keeping a single row per CDR3 protein. The repertoire holds some 10,000 distinct CDR3 sequences, with 6.5% to 9% as singletons. Source material: blood. These receptors came from an adult in good health.

This clonotype was detected many times. V gene TRBV2 combines with J gene TRBJ1-5, with a possible D match to TRBD1 (5 bases). Germline loops: CDR1 SNHLY, CDR2 FYNNEI. The CDR3 is made up of 17 amino acids. Trimming took off 3 bases at V and 2 bases at J, with 17 bases between the two ends. The CDR3 here is CASSDPRVSKGNQPQHF. CDR3 nucleotides: TGTGCCAGCAGTGATCCCAGGGTTAGTAAGGGCAATCAGCCCCAGCATTTT.

This clonotype was seen repeatedly, ten times or more. This sequence joins TRBV20-1 and TRBJ2-1; D could derive from TRBD1 or TRBD2 (5 bases each). Germline V CDR1 and CDR2: DFQATT, SNEGSKA (reference sequence). The CDR3 loop spans 16 amino acids. V shed 0 bases and J shed 6 bases, with 18 bases lying between them. The CDR3 loop is CSARDGARGRTNEQFF. The CDR3 DNA is TGCAGTGCTAGAGACGGGGCTCGTGGGCGGACCAATGAGCAGTTCTTC.

This clonotype is labeled medium-sized. The gene calls are TRBV4-3 and TRBJ2-7; 11 bases fit TRBD2. CDR3 size: 16 residues. Germline V gene data show CDR1 as LGHNA and CDR2 as YSLEER. The V segment lost 4 bases and the J segment 7 bases; nucleotides outside the gene matches: 12. CDR3 nucleotides: TGCGCCAGCAGCCGTTCCGGGACTAGCGGAAGGGAAGAGCAGTACTTC. Its protein is CASSRSGTSGREEQYF.

This clonotype was picked up many times. The CDR3 sequence: CASSQPGTGQETQYF. The CDR3 DNA is TGTGCCAGCAGCCAACCGGGGACAGGGCAAGAGACCCAGTACTTC. The chain links TRBV3-1 to TRBJ2-5; 9 nucleotides agree with TRBD1. The CDR3 extends over 15 amino acids. CDR1 is LGHDT, CDR2 YNNKEL, per germline (reference sequence). Losses at the gene ends were 2 bases for V and 2 bases for J; bases not matched to a gene: 3.

This clonotype was counted many times. The chain joins TRBV14 to TRBJ2-1; D is uncertain. CDR3 length: 14 amino acids. The germline V gene encodes CDR1 SGHDN and CDR2 FVKESK. Trimming stripped 3 bases from V and 10 bases from J, with 16 bases between. The CDR3 sequence: CASSHPGPDFEQFF. CDR3 DNA sequence: TGTGCCAGCAGCCATCCTGGGCCAGATTTCGAGCAGTTCTTC. The full variable domain, with the rest looked up from reference TRBV14 and TRBJ2-1, is EAGVTQFPSHSVIEKGQTVTLRCDPISGHDNLYWYRRVMGKEIKFLLHFVKESKQDESGMPNNRFLAERTGGTYSTLKVQPAELEDSGVYFCASSHPGPDFEQFFGPGTRLTVL.

The chain recombines TRBV2 with TRBJ2-5; the match to TRBD2 covers 14 bases. Germline loops: CDR1 SNHLY, CDR2 FYNNEI. Trimming at V came to 6 bases and at J to 7 bases, leaving 7 bases not matched to a gene. This CDR3 is built from 15 residues. The CDR3 DNA is TGTGCCAGCAGGCTGGGACTAGCGGGAGAATTGACCCAGTACTTC. It specifies CASRLGLAGELTQYF.

This clonotype is medium-sized within its sample. This chain links TRBV20-1 with TRBJ1-6; D is unclear. This CDR3 has 13 amino acids. CDR1 is DFQATT and CDR2 is SNEGSKA in the germline V gene (reference sequence). Between the trimmed V and J ends, which lost 3 bases and 7 bases, there was a span of 10 bases. The chain's CDR3 is CSARPGGNSPLHF. CDR3 DNA sequence: TGCAGTGCTAGGCCCGGAGGGAATTCACCCCTCCACTTT.

Sample share makes this clonotype medium-sized. The chain combines TRBV28 with TRBJ2-5; perhaps TRBD2 as D (7 bases). Trimming cost V 2 bases and J 2 bases, with 21 bases left between them. The CDR3 runs 18 residues. CDR1 MDHEN and CDR2 SYDVKM come from the germline V gene. CDR3 residues: CASSLNGAGVRGQETQYF. The CDR3 DNA reads as TGTGCCAGCAGTTTAAATGGGGCGGGAGTGAGGGGGCAAGAGACCCAGTACTTC.

By share, this clonotype ranks as medium-sized. V gene TRBV10-3 combines with J gene TRBJ2-7; 7 nucleotides line up with TRBD2. This CDR3 has 15 residues. Germline CDR1 and CDR2: ENHRY and SYGVKD. The trim removed 4 bases at V and 6 bases at J, leaving 12 bases unmatched. The CDR3 DNA is TGTGCCATCAGTGCCACGGGAGCGGGGTCCGGCGAGCAGTACTTC. This encodes CAISATGAGSGEQYF.

This clonotype was seen ten or more times. This chain uses TRBV7-8 with TRBJ2-5, with D possibly being TRBD1 (6 bases). Germline V gives CDR1 SGHVS, CDR2 FQNEAQ. Trimming shortened V by 7 bases and J by 3 bases, and 12 bases separated the two germline ends. This CDR3 is 13 amino acids long. In nucleotides, the CDR3 is TGTGCCAGCAATGGGGGCCTAAAAGAGACCCAGTACTTC. This gives the protein CASNGGLKETQYF.

There are many counts of this clonotype. The chain is built from TRBV7-9 and TRBJ2-2; TRBD2 matches at 14 bases. This CDR3 region has 18 residues. Germline V lookup: CDR1 SEHNR, CDR2 FQNEAQ (reference sequence). Germline trimming cut 4 bases from V and 5 bases from J; bases unmatched to any gene: 9. CDR3 sequence reads: CASSSRLAGGPGTGELFF. The DNA of the CDR3 is TGTGCCAGCAGCTCTCGACTAGCGGGAGGGCCGGGGACCGGGGAGCTGTTTTTT.

This clonotype is classed as medium-sized. The CDR3 DNA reads as TGTGCCAGCAGCTCCCGACCCGTTGACGAAGATGGCTACACCTTC. Its protein is CASSSRPVDEDGYTF. V is TRBV11-2 and J is TRBJ1-2, with no clear D. The CDR3 consists of 15 residues. V lost 4 bases to trimming and J lost 6 bases, with 18 bases between them. CDR1 and CDR2 from the germline V gene are SGHAT and FQNNGV. The variable domain in full, completed from reference TRBV11-2 and TRBJ1-2, reads EAGVAQSPRYKIIEKRQSVAFWCNPISGHATLYWYQQILGQGPKLLIQFQNNGVVDDSQLPKDRFSAERLKGVDSTLKIQPAKLEDSAVYLCASSSRPVDEDGYTFGSGTRLTVV.

This clonotype was recorded at least ten times. CDR3 coding DNA: TGTGCCACCAGTGAGGTAGGGGGGTCCGGACAAGGAGGCGATGAGCAGTTCTTC. Translation gives CATSEVGGSGQGGDEQFF. The chain employs TRBV24-1 and TRBJ2-1; D may be TRBD1 or TRBD2 (6 bases each). Between the trimmed V and J ends, which lost 4 bases and 8 bases, there was a span of 26 bases. Looked up from germline, CDR1 is KGHDR and CDR2 is SFDVKD. There are 18 residues in the CDR3.